This TCR beta chain was identified during a study of cytomegalovirus exposure and HLA in healthy donors (dated by TCRdb to about 2017). Context from the whole study: An earlier analysis of several hundred of the donors reported about 250 Gb of sequence data and about 100 million unique TCR beta sequences from about 180 million T cells. Roughly 300 gigabases of sequencing data and roughly 90 million unique TCR sequences were included in an early release covering about 620 HLA-typed donors. Among the roughly 410 genotyped donors, 81% belonged to the genetic ancestry cluster associated with self-reported Caucasian donors. The aim of the study was to test whether cataloging public T cell receptors could identify signatures of past pathogen exposure. The study profiled the T cell repertoires of 500 to 800 subjects by immunosequencing and related them to cytomegalovirus serostatus. A separate validation cohort of roughly 120 different subjects was used in addition to the approximately 640-subject first cohort. To predict cytomegalovirus infection status, the study combined high-throughput TCR immunosequencing, statistical association of individual TCRs with disease status, and machine learning. To study patterns of TCR occurrence, a later analysis re-analyzed previously published TCR beta repertoires from just over 650 donors and added high-resolution HLA genotyping. The later analysis used no new phenotypic data to find candidate immune exposures, relying instead on TCR beta sequences and their occurrence across donors. To decide whether each TCR beta V gene segment behaved as functional or pseudogenic, an earlier analysis of some 600 of the donors relied on high-throughput TCR beta sequencing. Donor age, sex, ethnicity and CMV serostatus were compiled together with the repertoire data. In a later genetic analysis, genome-wide SNP genotypes for about three fifths of the roughly 670 donors were used, and that subset was treated as a discovery cohort. All discovery cohort repertoires had been generated on a single sequencing platform. HLA typing covered class I and class II loci at four-digit resolution. The number of donors typed differed by locus, with about 629-640 for A, B, C, DRB1 and DQB1, roughly 520 for DQA1, approximately 580 for DPA1, and 400 to 490 for DPB1. Four or five DR-DQ haplotypes were handled as single units for association and clustering because linkage in the cohort was strong. Among some 400 genotyped donors of the cohort, an average of about 240,000 unique TCR beta nucleotide sequences were sequenced per donor, roughly 20% of them non-productive.

Comments on this clone: No antigen is known for it. No much larger clonotype is one base removed from it; base qualities were not supplied.

The paper's findings and limits, for the study overall: Linkage disequilibrium might explain the correlated functional status among segregating V segments, but an unknown experimental factor could not be ruled out. CMV serostatus was the only immune exposure information available for the cohort. About 15 rarely observed V segments, including chromosome 9 orphons, were excluded from the earlier analysis of about 600 of the donors because counts were too low. According to a later analysis, most CMV-associated TCR beta chains appeared to be HLA-restricted, and the HLA associations seemed to be driven largely by CMV exposure. A further reported finding was that TCR beta sequences accurately predicted the HLA-A and HLA-B alleles for most subjects in the first cohort. In a later analysis, several top co-occurrence clusters were reported to appear linked to parvovirus B19, influenza, CMV and Epstein-Barr virus. In a later analysis, HLA-associated TCR beta chains showed more clonal expansion and lower generation probabilities than non-associated chains that were equally common. Most TCR sequences were seen in very few donors, while some public TCRs were found in many individuals. Cytomegalovirus status was reported to be diagnosed by the classifier with high specificity and sensitivity in both the original and validation cohorts. The study listed 150 to 200 TCR beta chains as associated with cytomegalovirus. In a later genetic analysis, a missense DCLRE1C variant was associated with V-gene and J-gene trimming of TCR beta chains, and the association was replicated in an independent cohort. Assigning TCR associations to individual alleles was difficult when HLA alleles, especially DR and DQ, strongly co-occurred. Because the 87-base-pair reads could not distinguish some IMGT-functional V segments, including TRBV6-2 and TRBV6-3, those segments were excluded. A later analysis found that TCR association rates varied across HLA loci, with DRB1 alleles showing the most associated TCRs and HLA-C alleles the fewest. The cohort was sequenced for TCR beta chains only, and without alpha or paired-chain data the features that could be detected were limited. In an earlier analysis of 587 of the donors, most TCR beta V segments appeared in productive rearrangements about 87% or about 30% of the time, broadly matching IMGT annotations. According to the authors, the approach could potentially be generalized to other disease states and immunological phenotypes. In vitro tests confirmed that a few of the cytomegalovirus-associated TCR beta chains recognize cytomegalovirus antigens. Because some donors lacked HLA typing at each locus, the association tests relied only on the typed subset. Roughly uniform sequencing depth across donors was assumed in presence/absence analyses, although this assumption may not hold. Specific HLA alleles were associated with 16,951 TCR beta sequences at a false discovery rate of 0.05 in a later analysis. Compared with the approximately 720-donor mean, donors in an Asian-associated ancestry cluster had fewer N-insertions in productive TCRs, according to a later genetic analysis. A cluster of highly shared sequence variants was judged likely to represent a technical artifact of the sequencing pipeline.

From the cysteine up to the phenylalanine, the CDR3 has a length of 14 residues. Just the 42-base CDR3 DNA is kept, in frame starting at base 1. The germline V gene supplies CDR1 SGDLS and CDR2 YYNGEE. V sheds 0 bases and J sheds 1 base, leaving 5 bases between their ends. The cohort was made up of 666 healthy bone marrow donors. At the time of sampling, every cohort member was nominally healthy, though immune exposures that went unrecorded were likely present. The donor tested CMV seronegative, placing the donor among the 350 or so seronegative members of the cohort. Each donor provided a peripheral blood sample, and peripheral blood mononuclear cells were used for TCR beta sequencing. Genomic DNA extraction from the blood cell samples was performed with the Qiagen DNeasy Blood Extraction Kit. The method behind the library was the immunoSEQ multiplex PCR assay. A mixture of 60 forward primers for TCR Vbeta segments and 13 reverse primers for TCR Jbeta segments was used in the multiplex PCR. A multiplex PCR assay on genomic DNA amplified the CDR3 region of rearranged TCR beta genes. The amplified TCR beta libraries were sequenced on the Illumina HiSeq System as 87-base-pair reads. Under the source paper's analysis protocol: A later analysis tallied around 82 million unique TCR beta chains across the 666 repertoires, and approximately 12 million of those chains were shared by two or more donors. To remove PCR and sequencing errors, raw reads were error-corrected and collapsed into unique sequences using a nearest-neighbor algorithm that merged closely related sequences. To assign V, D and J gene segments, CDR3 sequences were aligned to IMGT reference sequences. Each retained sequence needed at least a six-nucleotide match to both a V gene segment and a J gene segment. A rearrangement counted as productive if the CDR3 had no stop codons and remained in frame with V and J, and every other rearrangement counted as non-productive. CDR3 was defined according to IMGT convention as the region running from the second conserved V-encoded cysteine to the conserved J-encoded phenylalanine. The earlier analysis of about 610 of the donors excluded any sequence lacking an unambiguous match to a single V gene segment. An earlier analysis of roughly 590 of the donors called V segments functional above 56.7% productive rearrangements and segregating when the between-donor standard deviation exceeded 5%. A statistical classification framework was developed to diagnose cytomegalovirus status using the catalog of TCR beta chain sequences. In a later analysis, TCR nucleotide sequences were compared against IMGT/GENE-DB human TR gene sequences so that V and J genes could be assigned. Using the TCRdist pipeline, a later analysis assigned CDR3 sequences along with most-parsimonious VDJ recombination scenarios. In a later analysis, every TCR beta chain was defined by the combination of its CDR3 amino acid sequence and its V-gene family, and reads without a unique V-gene family were dropped. In a later analysis, 500 to 700 highly shared, low-generation-probability nucleotide sequences were removed to address suspected cross-contamination and a sequencing artifact. In a later analysis, a clonal expansion index for each public chain was calculated from normalized within-repertoire ranks of inferred template counts. A later analysis computed generation probabilities with a VDJ recombination model fitted to out-of-frame rearrangements, and checked the results against IGoR. Hypergeometric tests were used in a later analysis to score TCR-TCR, TCR-HLA and TCR-CMV co-occurrence, with a repertoire-size bias correction applied to the TCR pairs. To estimate false discovery rates, a later analysis permuted the HLA or CMV assignments 20 times. In a later analysis, co-occurring TCRs were grouped with DBSCAN, and TCRdist sequence similarity was added when clustering was performed within HLA-allele-positive subsets. Repertoires with fewer than 30,000 or more than 120,000 public chains were left out of co-occurrence clustering, as were a few repertoires with anomalous nucleotide sharing. The table was pulled from immuneACCESS by TCRdb, which kept in-frame rearrangements only. Such tables lose some clones; where checked, under half of the loss comes from unresolved V genes, and the rest has no known cause. V, J and clone size were drawn from that table, and D and trimming were deduced from the DNA. Within this sample are fewer than 150,000 clones, with 60% to 80% of them counted one time only. The leading ten clones occupy 2% to 2.5% of the sample.

The TCR sequence derives from a man aged 25-45 years in good health and CMV-seronegative. Source material: PBMCs. This receptor chain uses TRBV9 and TRBJ1-3, with no D gene named confidently. At the DNA level, the sequence is TGTGCCAGCAGCGTAGCCGGTTCTGGAAACACCATATATTTT. This translates into CASSVAGSGNTIYF.